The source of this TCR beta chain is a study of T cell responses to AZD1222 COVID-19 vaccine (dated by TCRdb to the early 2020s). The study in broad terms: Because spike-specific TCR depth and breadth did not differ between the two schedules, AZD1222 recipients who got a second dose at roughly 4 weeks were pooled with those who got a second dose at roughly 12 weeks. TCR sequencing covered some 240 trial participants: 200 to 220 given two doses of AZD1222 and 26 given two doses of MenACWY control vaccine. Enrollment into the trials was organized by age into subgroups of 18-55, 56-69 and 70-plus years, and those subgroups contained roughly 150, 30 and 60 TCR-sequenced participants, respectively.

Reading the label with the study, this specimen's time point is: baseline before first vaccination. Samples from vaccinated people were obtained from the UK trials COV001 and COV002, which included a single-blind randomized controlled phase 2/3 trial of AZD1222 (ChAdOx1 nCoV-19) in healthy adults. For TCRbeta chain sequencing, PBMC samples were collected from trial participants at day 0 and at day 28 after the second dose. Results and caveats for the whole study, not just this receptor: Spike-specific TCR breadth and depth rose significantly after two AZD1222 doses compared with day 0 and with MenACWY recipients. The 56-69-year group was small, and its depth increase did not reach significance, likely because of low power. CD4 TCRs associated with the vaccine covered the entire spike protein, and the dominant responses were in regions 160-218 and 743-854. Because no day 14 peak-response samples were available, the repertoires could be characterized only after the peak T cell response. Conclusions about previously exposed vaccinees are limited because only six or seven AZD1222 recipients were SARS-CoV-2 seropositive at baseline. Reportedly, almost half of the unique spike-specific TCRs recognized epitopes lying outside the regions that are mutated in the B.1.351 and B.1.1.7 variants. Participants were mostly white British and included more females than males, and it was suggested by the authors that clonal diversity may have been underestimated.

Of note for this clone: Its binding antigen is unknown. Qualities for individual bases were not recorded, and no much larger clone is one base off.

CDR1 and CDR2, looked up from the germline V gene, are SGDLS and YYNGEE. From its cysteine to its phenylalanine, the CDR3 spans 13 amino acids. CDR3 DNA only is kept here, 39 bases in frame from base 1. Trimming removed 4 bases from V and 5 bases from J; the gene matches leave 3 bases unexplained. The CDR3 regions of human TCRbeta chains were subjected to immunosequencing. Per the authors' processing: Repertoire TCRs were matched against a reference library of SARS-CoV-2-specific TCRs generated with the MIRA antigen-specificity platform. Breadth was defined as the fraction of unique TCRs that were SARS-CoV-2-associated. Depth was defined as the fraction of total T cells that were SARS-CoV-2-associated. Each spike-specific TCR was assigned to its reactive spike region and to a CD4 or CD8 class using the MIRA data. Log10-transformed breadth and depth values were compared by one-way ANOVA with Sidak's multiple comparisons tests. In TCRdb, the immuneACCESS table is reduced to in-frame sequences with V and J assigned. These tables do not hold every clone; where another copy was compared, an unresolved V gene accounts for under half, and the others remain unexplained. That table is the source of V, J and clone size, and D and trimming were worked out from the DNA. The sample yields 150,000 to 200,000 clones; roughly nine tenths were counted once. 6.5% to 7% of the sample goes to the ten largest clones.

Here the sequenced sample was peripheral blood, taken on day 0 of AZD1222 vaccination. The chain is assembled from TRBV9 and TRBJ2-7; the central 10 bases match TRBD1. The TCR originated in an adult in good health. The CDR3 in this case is CASSQTGGDEQYF. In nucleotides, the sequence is TGTGCCAGCAGCCAGACAGGGGGCGACGAGCAGTACTTC.